Listed below are T cell receptor beta chains from one sample, sequenced in a study of T cells in Graves' hyperthyroidism and ophthalmopathy. TCRdb re-called the multiplex PCR reads with MiXCR, one entry per CDR3 protein. The data show under 800,000 distinct CDR3 sequences, 11% to 15% seen once. Sequencing was performed on blood. The receptors were sampled from a woman aged 18-30 years with Graves' hyperthyroidism. The CDR3 runs from the conserved cysteine through the conserved F or W. D genes are given only for firm matches. Where a row states a size, it is once, few, many or the class of an expanded clone; other rows omit it.

size	D	V	J	CDR3	DNA
many	NA	TRBV7-2	TRBJ1-2	CASSLAANRGYTF	TGTGCCAGCAGCTTGGCAGCCAACAGGGGCTACACCTTC
NA	TRBD2	TRBV6-1	TRBJ2-7	CASKWLAGGRYEQYF	TGTGCCAGCAAGTGGCTAGCGGGAGGTAGATACGAGCAGTACTTC
few	NA	TRBV6-2/TRBV6-3	TRBJ2-7	CASSYGRQLTYEQYF	TGTGCCAGCAGTTACGGGAGACAGTTAACCTACGAGCAGTACTTC
few	TRBD2	TRBV6-1	TRBJ2-7	CASSEALRTSGAYEQYF	TGTGCCAGCAGTGAAGCTTTGAGAACTAGCGGAGCCTACGAGCAGTACTTC
few	NA	TRBV5-6	TRBJ2-2	CASSLYGTPGELFF	TGTGCCAGCAGCTTATATGGGACACCCGGGGAGCTGTTTTTT
many	TRBD1	TRBV27	TRBJ1-2	CASSPGGRGYGYTF	TGTGCCAGCAGCCCAGGGGGCAGGGGCTATGGCTACACCTTC
many	NA	TRBV15	TRBJ2-1	CATSRDREPEQFF	TGTGCCACCAGCAGAGATAGGGAGCCCGAGCAGTTCTTC
many	NA	TRBV11-3	TRBJ2-1	CASRERTYNEQFF	TGTGCCAGCCGGGAGCGAACCTACAATGAGCAGTTCTTC
many	TRBD1	TRBV20-1	TRBJ2-1	CSARDRAQGARYNEQFF	TGCAGTGCTAGAGATCGGGCACAGGGGGCCCGTTACAATGAGCAGTTCTTC
NA	TRBD2	TRBV3-1	TRBJ2-1	CASSLILTSGSSYNEQFF	TGTGCCAGCAGCCTAATCCTGACTAGCGGGAGCTCCTACAATGAGCAGTTCTTC
few	TRBD1	TRBV29-1	TRBJ2-1	CSAGTVPYNEQFF	TGCAGCGCCGGGACAGTGCCCTACAATGAGCAGTTCTTC
NA	NA	TRBV19	TRBJ2-1	CASSVQGLGNEQFF	TGTGCCAGTAGCGTACAGGGTTTGGGCAATGAGCAGTTCTTC
few	TRBD2	TRBV20-1	TRBJ2-7	CSAAGTSGREQYF	TGCAGTGCGGCCGGGACTAGCGGGAGAGAGCAGTACTTC
many	TRBD2	TRBV7-9	TRBJ2-7	CASSQSGSGHEQYF	TGTGCCAGCAGCCAAAGCGGGAGTGGCCACGAGCAGTACTTC
few	NA	TRBV9	TRBJ2-1	CASSVGGHSYNEQFF	TGTGCCAGCAGCGTAGGTGGGCACTCCTACAATGAGCAGTTCTTC
NA	TRBD1	TRBV20-1	TRBJ2-1	CSGDRGLVNEQFF	TGCAGTGGGGACAGGGGATTGGTCAATGAGCAGTTCTTC
many	TRBD1	TRBV20-1	TRBJ2-3	CSAPDRAVTDTQYF	TGCAGTGCTCCCGACAGGGCTGTCACAGATACGCAGTATTTT
many	NA	TRBV20-1	TRBJ2-7	CSASGPGDPYEQYF	TGCAGTGCCTCCGGACCCGGAGACCCCTACGAGCAGTACTTC
few	TRBD1	TRBV20-1	TRBJ1-2	CSASGGQGGNYGYTF	TGCAGTGCTAGTGGGGGACAGGGAGGCAACTATGGCTACACCTTC
few	NA	TRBV11-2	TRBJ1-4	CASSLGTPNEKLFF	TGTGCCAGCAGCTTGGGGACCCCCAATGAAAAACTGTTTTTT
NA	NA	TRBV20-1	TRBJ1-5	CSAGTTNQPQHF	TGCAGTGCTGGGACAACTAATCAGCCCCAGCATTTT
many	TRBD2	TRBV10-3	TRBJ2-7	CAISAGGGLSYEQYF	TGTGCCATCAGTGCCGGGGGGGGCCTCTCCTACGAGCAGTACTTC
many	NA	TRBV28	TRBJ2-7	CASSFHGPEGLYEQYF	TGTGCCAGCAGTTTCCATGGACCAGAGGGGCTCTACGAGCAGTACTTC
many	NA	TRBV30	TRBJ1-1	CAWRALLNTEAFF	TGTGCCTGGAGGGCCCTTTTGAACACTGAAGCTTTCTTT
few	NA	TRBV7-9	TRBJ2-4	CASSLATLTGPIAKNIQYF	TGTGCCAGCAGCTTAGCGACGCTTACAGGGCCGATAGCCAAAAACATTCAGTACTTC
many	TRBD2	TRBV7-6	TRBJ2-5	CASRSSGHLAQYF	TGTGCCAGCAGGTCTAGCGGCCACTTGGCCCAGTACTTC
few	TRBD1	TRBV6-1	TRBJ1-1	CASSTLDRGQWATEAFF	TGTGCCAGCAGCACCCTAGACAGGGGGCAATGGGCCACTGAAGCTTTCTTT
many	NA	TRBV6-5	TRBJ1-5	CASSSKLSGNQPQHF	TGTGCCAGCAGTTCGAAGCTCTCTGGCAATCAGCCCCAGCATTTT
NA	TRBD1	TRBV20-1	TRBJ1-2	CSAILDRSYGYTF	TGCAGTGCTATCTTGGACAGGAGCTATGGCTACACCTTC
many	NA	TRBV2	TRBJ1-1	CASSDQVKSAEAFF	TGTGCCAGCAGTGACCAAGTCAAGAGCGCTGAAGCTTTCTTT
many	NA	TRBV27	TRBJ2-3	CASSSGQSTDTQYF	TGCGCCAGCAGCTCCGGACAGAGCACAGATACGCAGTATTTT
NA	NA	TRBV5-5	TRBJ1-6	CASSLSRAEPNSPLHF	TGTGCCAGCAGCTTGAGCCGGGCCGAACCCAATTCACCCCTCCACTTT